One sample yielded the 30 T cell receptor beta chains listed below, sequenced in a study of OX40 agonist ivuxolimab in advanced cancers. The library came from the immunoSEQ multiplex PCR assay. TCRdb took this table from immuneACCESS and kept in-frame rearrangements with V and J called. Such tables lack part of the clones; where checked against another copy, unresolved V genes explain under half of the gap, and the rest is unexplained. The sample yields 25,000 to 30,000 clones; more than 75% were counted once. The top ten clonotypes cover about 16% of the sample. The sequenced sample was CD4+ or CD8+ T cells sorted from blood, obtained in a trial of the OX40 agonist ivuxolimab. These receptors were collected from an adult with an advanced solid tumor such as melanoma, head and neck, liver or kidney cancer.

The chain uses TRBV6-5 and TRBJ2-1, with D perhaps TRBD1 or TRBD2 (6 bases each). V was shortened by 6 bases and J by 3 bases, with 15 bases between the two germline ends. Looked up from germline, CDR1 is MNHEY and CDR2 is SVGAGI. CDR3 length: 15 amino acids. Here the CDR3 reads CASSLRGANYNEQFF. The CDR3 coding sequence is TGTGCCAGCAGCTTGAGGGGGGCTAACTACAATGAGCAGTTCTTC.

This clone was seen once. This chain connects TRBV15 to TRBJ2-2; 14 nucleotides agree with TRBD2. The germline CDR1 and CDR2 sequences are LNHNV and YYDKDF (reference sequence). This CDR3 comprises 18 residues. The junction had 9 bases not matched to a gene; V was cut back by 3 bases and J by 6 bases. CDR3 protein: CATSRMGLAGETAGELFF. DNA of the CDR3: TGTGCCACCAGCAGGATGGGACTAGCGGGAGAGACGGCCGGGGAGCTGTTTTTT.

V and J are TRBV14 and TRBJ2-1; 7 nucleotides agree with TRBD2. CDR1 and CDR2 (germline): SGHDN, FVKESK. The trim removed 2 bases at V and 0 bases at J, leaving 4 bases unmatched. This CDR3 region has 16 residues. The CDR3 DNA reads as TGTGCCAGCAGCCAACCGCGGGGGTTCTCCTACAATGAGCAGTTCTTC. This codes for CASSQPRGFSYNEQFF. The full variable domain, rest sourced from reference TRBV14 and TRBJ2-1, is EAGVTQFPSHSVIEKGQTVTLRCDPISGHDNLYWYRRVMGKEIKFLLHFVKESKQDESGMPNNRFLAERTGGTYSTLKVQPAELEDSGVYFCASSQPRGFSYNEQFFGPGTRLTVL.

This chain connects TRBV19 to TRBJ2-1, with D uncertain. The germline V gene has CDR1 LNHDA and CDR2 SQIVND (reference sequence). The CDR3 has 13 residues. V lost 3 bases to trimming and J lost 9 bases, with 12 bases between them. The CDR3 bases are TGTGCCAGTAGTATCCTAGTTGTAACTGAGCAGTTCTTC. It encodes CASSILVVTEQFF.

The chain recombines TRBV28 with TRBJ2-1; no reliable D call. The CDR3 extends over 15 amino acids. Germline assignment: CDR1 MDHEN and CDR2 SYDVKM. Between the trimmed V and J ends, which lost 5 bases and 0 bases, there was a span of 11 bases. CDR3 bases: TGTGCCAGCAGTCCCAGGTGGAGCTCCTACAATGAGCAGTTCTTC. Its protein product is CASSPRWSSYNEQFF.

V usage is TRBV29-1 and J usage is TRBJ2-3; perhaps TRBD2 as D (6 bases). The CDR3 loop spans 13 amino acids. Looked up from germline, CDR1 is SQVTM and CDR2 is ANQGSEA. With 8 bases removed from V and 0 bases from J, the gap between germline ends came to 12 bases. CDR3 nucleotide sequence: TGCAGCACCGTGGGGGGTAGCACAGATACGCAGTATTTT. It is translated as CSTVGGSTDTQYF.

The chain couples TRBV4-2 to TRBJ1-1, with unresolved D. In germline, CDR1 is LGHNA, CDR2 YNFKEQ. V gave up 0 bases and J gave up 7 bases, with 15 bases separating them. The CDR3 totals 15 residues. The CDR3: CASSQEAGFRGEAFF. DNA of the CDR3: TGTGCCAGCAGCCAAGAGGCGGGGTTCCGAGGTGAAGCTTTCTTT.

This clone occurred once. V and J are TRBV29-1 and TRBJ2-7; D not certain. The V gene lost 2 bases and the J gene lost 0 bases, with 8 bases spanning the gap. Germline lookup yields CDR1 SQVTM and CDR2 ANQGSEA. The CDR3 runs 13 residues. The CDR3 DNA follows: TGCAGCGTTGAACCTCCCAGCTCCTACGAGCAGTACTTC. It codes for CSVEPPSSYEQYF.

This clone appeared a single time. This rearrangement joins TRBV4-2 to TRBJ2-1; 7 bases match TRBD2. CDR3 length equals 19 residues. The junction had 13 bases not matched to a gene; V was cut back by 2 bases and J by 0 bases. Germline V gives CDR1 LGHNA, CDR2 YNFKEQ. The CDR3 DNA follows: TGTGCCAGCAGCCAAATCGCGGGAGCGGCGACGAGCTCCTACAATGAGCAGTTCTTC. Protein sequence: CASSQIAGAATSSYNEQFF.

The CDR3 reads CASSVGPSGSYEQYF. The DNA of the CDR3 is TGTGCCAGCAGCGTAGGCCCTAGCGGGAGCTACGAGCAGTACTTC. The chain recombines TRBV9 with TRBJ2-7; 10 bases align to TRBD2. CDR3 length equals 15 residues. V was clipped by 0 bases and J by 3 bases; unmatched bases: 3. Germline assignment: CDR1 SGDLS and CDR2 YYNGEE.

The chain combines TRBV19 with TRBJ2-7; 7 bases are shared with TRBD1. There are 14 residues in the CDR3. The germline CDR1 and CDR2 sequences are LNHDA and SQIVND (reference sequence). With 5 bases clipped from V and 3 bases from J, the junction kept 7 bases outside the gene matches. The DNA of the CDR3 is TGTGCCAGTAGTTCAGCGACAGGGTTCTACGAGCAGTACTTC. It yields the protein CASSSATGFYEQYF.

V is TRBV13 and J is TRBJ2-3; 9 nucleotides agree with TRBD2. This CDR3 is built from 15 residues. CDR1 is PRHDT, CDR2 FYEKMQ, per germline (reference sequence). J was trimmed by 2 bases and V by 5 bases; bases with no gene match: 5. CDR3 loop: CASSRTSDSTDTQYF. CDR3 DNA: TGTGCCAGCAGCCGGACTAGCGACTCCACAGATACGCAGTATTTT.

This clone has only one observation. The V call is TRBV11-2, the J call TRBJ2-5, with D perhaps TRBD1 (5 bases). Trimming shortened V by 2 bases and J by 5 bases, and 12 bases separated the two germline ends. This CDR3 region has 14 residues. Germline V gives CDR1 SGHAT, CDR2 FQNNGV. In nucleotides, the CDR3 is TGTGCCAGCAGCTTATGGGCAGGGCTTGAGACCCAGTACTTC. Its protein is CASSLWAGLETQYF. Complete variable domain (other parts from reference TRBV11-2 and TRBJ2-5): EAGVAQSPRYKIIEKRQSVAFWCNPISGHATLYWYQQILGQGPKLLIQFQNNGVVDDSQLPKDRFSAERLKGVDSTLKIQPAKLEDSAVYLCASSLWAGLETQYFGPGTRLLVL.

This clone turned up a few times. The V and J genes are TRBV7-9 and TRBJ1-2, with D uncertain. Trimming pared 1 base from V and 0 bases from J, leaving 6 bases between. Germline CDR1 is SEHNR and CDR2 is FQNEAQ (reference sequence). The CDR3 covers 14 residues. The CDR3 protein is CASSLGQTNYGYTF. CDR3 nucleotides: TGTGCCAGCAGCTTAGGGCAGACTAACTATGGCTACACCTTC.

The V call is TRBV4-2, the J call TRBJ2-2; 7 bases line up with TRBD1. Per germline, CDR1 LGHNA and CDR2 YNFKEQ. V was clipped by 3 bases and J by 6 bases; unmatched bases: 10. This CDR3 has 16 amino acids. CDR3 residues: CASSQGQYQRAGELFF. CDR3 sequence (DNA): TGTGCCAGCAGCCAGGGACAGTACCAACGAGCCGGGGAGCTGTTTTTT.

V usage is TRBV28 and J usage is TRBJ2-1, with 13 bases fitting TRBD2. The CDR3 has 17 residues. CDR1 is MDHEN and CDR2 is SYDVKM in the germline V gene. V shed 5 bases, J shed 2 bases, and the junction held 6 bases outside the gene matches. The CDR3 region is CASSLGLAGPAYNEQFF. CDR3 DNA sequence: TGTGCCAGCAGTCTGGGACTAGCGGGACCTGCCTACAATGAGCAGTTCTTC.

The chain employs TRBV4-1 and TRBJ1-1; D gene uncertain. Germline assignment: CDR1 MGHRA and CDR2 YSYEKL. Trimming took off 1 base at V and 7 bases at J, with 7 bases between the two ends. CDR3 size: 12 residues. The CDR3 sequence is CASSQVGNEAFF. The CDR3 DNA reads TGCGCCAGCAGCCAAGTGGGTAATGAAGCTTTCTTT.

The rearrangement joins TRBV4-2 to TRBJ2-7, with 10 bases matching TRBD1. The CDR3 is 16 amino acids. V was clipped by 4 bases and J by 3 bases; unmatched bases: 9. Per the germline V gene, CDR1 is LGHNA and CDR2 is YNFKEQ. The CDR3 nucleotides read TGTGCCAGCAGCCCACAGGTCGACAGGGGGCTCTACGAGCAGTACTTC. Translated, it gives CASSPQVDRGLYEQYF.

V is TRBV20-1 and J is TRBJ2-7; the D is unclear. Germline CDR1 is DFQATT and CDR2 is SNEGSKA (reference sequence). This CDR3 is 11 amino acids long. The V end lost 6 bases, the J end lost 6 bases, and 12 bases lay between the germline ends. DNA for the CDR3: TGCAGTGCGACCCGGTCGGGCGAGCAGTACTTC. Its protein product is CSATRSGEQYF.

For this clone: Other DNA variants within this sample encode the same CDR3. The CDR3 sequence: CASSGYNEQFF. DNA of the CDR3: TGTGCCAGCAGTGGCTACAATGAGCAGTTCTTC. The V and J genes are TRBV27 and TRBJ2-1; D call uncertain. Trimming stripped 5 bases from V and 3 bases from J, with 2 bases between. CDR1 and CDR2 (germline): MNHEY, SMNVEV (reference sequence). The CDR3 has 11 residues.

This chain uses TRBV28 with TRBJ1-5; 10 nucleotides match TRBD1. The CDR3 totals 16 residues. The germline CDR1 and CDR2 sequences are MDHEN and SYDVKM. The ends lost 7 bases at V and 0 bases at J; junction bases unmatched: 6. CDR3 bases: TGTGCCAGCACCTGGACAGGGGGGGCTAGCAATCAGCCCCAGCATTTT. This encodes CASTWTGGASNQPQHF.

The chain is built from TRBV7-9 and TRBJ1-4, with a weak D call TRBD1 (6 bases). Germline V lookup: CDR1 SEHNR, CDR2 FQNEAQ (reference sequence). V shed 5 bases and J shed 1 base, with 8 bases lying between them. The CDR3 has 14 residues. The CDR3 DNA sequence: TGTGCCAGCAGCCCACAGGGAACTAATGAAAAACTGTTTTTT. Amino acid sequence: CASSPQGTNEKLFF.

The J gene is TRBJ2-1, the V gene TRBV28; D is ambiguous. Trimming shortened V by 3 bases and J by 5 bases, and 5 bases separated the two germline ends. This CDR3 region has 12 residues. Germline V lookup: CDR1 MDHEN, CDR2 SYDVKM. CDR3 bases: TGTGCCAGCAGTTTTAGAAACAATGAGCAGTTCTTC. Translation: CASSFRNNEQFF. The variable domain in full, with the rest retrieved from reference TRBV28 and TRBJ2-1, is DVKVTQSSRYLVKRTGEKVFLECVQDMDHENMFWYRQDPGLGLRLIYFSYDVKMKEKGDIPEGYSVSREKKERFSLILESASTNQTSMYLCASSFRNNEQFFGPGTRLTVL.

The V gene is TRBV9, the J gene TRBJ2-7, with TRBD2 matching 10 bases. The CDR3 length is 14 residues. Germline assignment: CDR1 SGDLS and CDR2 YYNGEE. J was trimmed by 6 bases and V by 3 bases; bases with no gene match: 6. The CDR3 protein is CASSAAGGPIEQYF. The CDR3 region has the DNA TGTGCCAGCAGCGCAGCGGGAGGGCCTATCGAGCAGTACTTC.

This clone occurred once. This chain links TRBV2 with TRBJ2-2; D uncertain. The CDR3 has 15 residues. V lost 0 bases and J 5 bases, leaving 10 bases between the germline ends. CDR1 is SNHLY, CDR2 FYNNEI, per germline. The CDR3 spells CASSEAVLRTGELFF. DNA of the CDR3: TGTGCCAGCAGTGAAGCTGTGCTCCGGACCGGGGAGCTGTTTTTT.

The V and J genes are TRBV19 and TRBJ2-3; 7 positions agree with TRBD1. The CDR3 covers 12 residues. V lost 1 base to trimming and J lost 14 bases; unmatched junction nucleotides: 6. The germline gives CDR1 LNHDA, CDR2 SQIVND (reference sequence). The CDR3 nucleotides read TGTGCCAGTAGTATAGGTGGGACAGAGCCGTATTTT. It encodes CASSIGGTEPYF.

The gene calls are TRBV13 and TRBJ1-2; TRBD1 matches at 8 bases. The junction had 7 bases not matched to a gene; V was cut back by 7 bases and J by 3 bases. The CDR3 runs to 14 residues. CDR1 and CDR2 (germline): PRHDT, FYEKMQ (reference sequence). The CDR3 here is CASTLGQGDYGYTF. The CDR3 DNA follows: TGTGCCAGCACCCTAGGACAGGGAGACTATGGCTACACCTTC.

V gene TRBV7-9 combines with J gene TRBJ2-1, with D possibly matching TRBD2 (6 bases). Trimming cost V 3 bases and J 6 bases, with 27 bases left between them. This CDR3 is 19 amino acids long. Germline V lookup: CDR1 SEHNR, CDR2 FQNEAQ (reference sequence). CDR3 sequence (DNA): TGTGCCAGCAGCTTCCCACACCCTACGGGGGAGAGGCTTCTCAATGAGCAGTTCTTC. It is translated as CASSFPHPTGERLLNEQFF. Full variable domain (remainder filled in from reference TRBV7-9 and TRBJ2-1): DTGVSQNPRHKITKRGQNVTFRCDPISEHNRLYWYRQTLGQGPEFLTYFQNEAQLEKSRLLSDRFSAERPKGSFSTLEIQRTEQGDSAMYLCASSFPHPTGERLLNEQFFGPGTRLTVL.

There are a few counts of this clone. The chain joins TRBV15 to TRBJ2-3; 9 nucleotides agree with TRBD2. The CDR3 length is 16 residues. V trimming: 0 bases; J trimming: 6 bases; junction bases outside the gene matches: 7. CDR1 LNHNV and CDR2 YYDKDF come from the germline V gene (reference sequence). CDR3 DNA: TGTGCCACCAGCAGAGAGCGGGGTAGCGGGAGTGATACGCAGTATTTT. Translation gives CATSRERGSGSDTQYF.

V and J are TRBV9 and TRBJ1-1; D uncertain. This CDR3 is built from 14 residues. Germline lookup yields CDR1 SGDLS and CDR2 YYNGEE. V was trimmed by 1 base and J by 1 base, leaving 8 bases between them. CDR3 sequence: CASSVKVTNTEAFF. Here the CDR3 DNA reads TGTGCCAGCAGCGTAAAGGTAACGAACACTGAAGCTTTCTTT. The full variable domain, rest sourced from reference TRBV9 and TRBJ1-1, is DSGVTQTPKHLITATGQRVTLRCSPRSGDLSVYWYQQSLDQGLQFLIQYYNGEERAKGNILERFSAQQFPDLHSELNLSSLELGDSALYFCASSVKVTNTEAFFGQGTRLTVV.